This TCR beta chain comes out of a study of control samples from healthy donors and cancer patients. Germline lookup yields CDR1 SGHDT and CDR2 YYEEEE. V lost 2 bases to trimming and J lost 7 bases, with 6 bases between them. The CDR3 is 11 amino acids. The data were produced by immunoSEQ multiplex PCR, yet TCRdb's version contains in-frame clones alone and is incomplete. Found here are about 270,000 clones, approximately 80% of them singletons; the top ten hold about an eighth. Sequenced: PBMCs. The chain links TRBV5-6 to TRBJ2-5; no clear D. This clonotype was sampled from a woman aged 55-70 years with lung cancer. CDR3 sequence: CASSLGVTQYF. The CDR3 DNA sequence: TGTGCCAGCAGCTTAGGAGTGACCCAGTACTTC.